The T cell receptor (beta chain) under discussion was sequenced for a study of T cell responses to AZD1222 COVID-19 vaccine. Study results and limitations: Just 6 or 7 people given AZD1222 tested seropositive at baseline. Spike-wide coverage was observed for vaccine-associated CD4 TCRs, with dominant responses at 160-218 and 743-854. Repertoires were sampled only after the peak T cell response.

A word on this clone: Its antigen is unidentified.

V was shortened by 1 base and J by 5 bases, with 9 bases between the two germline ends. The CDR3 is 14 residues long. Germline CDR1 reads SGHVS; CDR2 reads FNYEAQ. The data were produced by immunoSEQ multiplex PCR, yet TCRdb's version contains in-frame clones alone and is incomplete. Of around 110,000 clones listed, about 90% are singletons. This chain joins TRBV7-6 and TRBJ2-1, with a weak D call TRBD1 (5 bases). The specimen comprised peripheral blood, sampled on day 0 of AZD1222 vaccination. The origin of this receptor is an adult in good health. Written as DNA, the CDR3 is TGTGCCAGCAGCTTAGAAACAGGAGACAATGAGCAGTTCTTC. This sequence encodes CASSLETGDNEQFF.